This entry features one T cell receptor beta chain sequence. What it recognizes is unknown. This CDR3 comprises 14 residues. V shed 3 bases and J 6 bases; nucleotides not matched to a gene: 8. The V gene's germline CDR1 is SGDLS and CDR2 YYNGEE. These data are taken from a study of STAT3 mutations in large granular lymphocyte leukemia. Notes on the study in general: Every T-cell large granular lymphocyte leukemia patient had at least one immunodominant TCR beta clonotype.

Profiling relied on immunoSEQ multiplex PCR, and the TCRdb table lists in-frame clones only, not all of them. The sample has approximately 11,000 clones, 85% to 90% seen once. This sequence originates from a man at least 80 years old with T-cell large granular lymphocyte leukemia. Some clones in this sample may be carry-over from other donors' samples. V and J are TRBV9 and TRBJ1-2, with 7 bases matching TRBD1. Material: peripheral blood mononuclear cells. The CDR3 bases are TGTGCCAGCAGCGCAACCGGGACAGAAAATGGCTACACCTTC. As protein: CASSATGTENGYTF. The full variable domain, in which reference TRBV9 and TRBJ1-2 provide the parts outside the CDR3, is DSGVTQTPKHLITATGQRVTLRCSPRSGDLSVYWYQQSLDQGLQFLIQYYNGEERAKGNILERFSAQQFPDLHSELNLSSLELGDSALYFCASSATGTENGYTFGSGTRLTVV.